Listed below are T cell receptor beta chains from one sample, sequenced in a study of blood T cell repertoires in COVID-19. Clones were sequenced by immunoSEQ multiplex PCR, and TCRdb holds only the in-frame ones, with some missing. The sample consists of 200,000 to 250,000 clones, 80% of them appearing once. Sequencing used PBMCs or T cells enriched from blood (not recorded which). Receptors were obtained from a man aged 30 to 45 with acute COVID-19. Both conserved end residues are part of each CDR3. A D gene is named only where the DNA matches it firmly. Clone size is given for some rows only: seen once, a few or many times, or a class if the clone is expanded.

J gene | clone size | V gene | D gene | CDR3 DNA | CDR3 protein
TRBJ1-5 | NA | TRBV19 | NA | TGTGCCAGTAGTAAGGGTCGGCAGGGCCTTGAGCCCCAGCATTTT | CASSKGRQGLEPQHF
TRBJ1-2 | few | TRBV12-3/TRBV12-4 | NA | TGTGCCAGCAGTTTGTCTTTCCTATACACCTTC | CASSLSFLYTF
TRBJ2-3 | few | TRBV3-1/TRBV3-2 | NA | TGTGCCAGCAGCCAAGGATCAGGCACAGATACGCAGTATTTT | CASSQGSGTDTQYF
TRBJ2-3 | NA | TRBV5-1 | TRBD2 | TGCGCCAGCAGCCGGACTAGCGGGGGGGCCGCGACAGATACGCAGTATTTT | CASSRTSGGAATDTQYF
TRBJ2-3 | NA | TRBV7-3 | NA | TGTGCCAGCAGCTTGGGCGGGTCCGGGCTTGATACGCAGTATTTT | CASSLGGSGLDTQYF
TRBJ2-3 | NA | TRBV3-1/TRBV3-2 | NA | TGTGCCAGCAGCCAAGTAGGGGGGGCCCGGGATACGCAGTATTTT | CASSQVGGARDTQYF
TRBJ1-2 | NA | TRBV6-5 | NA | TGTGCCAGCAGTCCGACACCTAACTATGGCTACACCTTC | CASSPTPNYGYTF
TRBJ1-4 | once | TRBV19 | TRBD1 | TGTGCCAGTAGTATTGCCAGGGGGAATGAAAAACTGTTTTTT | CASSIARGNEKLFF
TRBJ1-2 | few | TRBV27 | NA | TGTGCCAGCAGGGAGGGGCTGTATGGCTACACCTTC | CASREGLYGYTF
TRBJ2-7 | NA | TRBV19 | NA | TGTGCCAGTAGTATGAACACCTACGAGCAGTACTTC | CASSMNTYEQYF
TRBJ2-7 | NA | TRBV27 | TRBD1 | TGTGCCAGCAGTTCAACCTGGACAGGGGCCGAGCAGTACTTC | CASSSTWTGAEQYF
TRBJ1-1 | NA | TRBV7-6 | TRBD1 | TGTGCCAGCAGCTTAATGACAGGGGTAACGAACACTGAAGCTTTCTTT | CASSLMTGVTNTEAFF
TRBJ1-4 | NA | TRBV28 | NA | TGTGCCAGCAGTCTCCACAGCGGAGATGAAAAACTGTTTTTT | CASSLHSGDEKLFF
TRBJ1-5 | NA | TRBV30 | NA | TGTGCCTGGAGCTCGATAGGACTGAGCAATCAGCCCCAGCATTTT | CAWSSIGLSNQPQHF
TRBJ1-2 | NA | TRBV6-6 | TRBD1 | TGTGCCAGCAGTTATTACGCACCGGGACAGGGCTATGGCTACACCTTC | CASSYYAPGQGYGYTF
TRBJ1-4 | NA | TRBV2 | NA | TGTGCCAGCAGCCACCCTTCTTCGGGGGAAAAACTGTTTTTT | CASSHPSSGEKLFF
TRBJ1-6 | NA | TRBV29-1 | TRBD1 | TGCAGCGTAAAACAGGGGAATAATTCACCCCTCCACTTT | CSVKQGNNSPLHF
TRBJ2-1 | NA | TRBV5-4 | NA | TGTGCCAGCAGCTCCGCCCCCAGCGCTTGGGATGAGCAGTTCTTC | CASSSAPSAWDEQFF
TRBJ1-1 | NA | TRBV19 | NA | TGTGCCAGCCGGGAGCAGGCGAACACTGAAGCTTTCTTT | CASREQANTEAFF
TRBJ2-6 | NA | TRBV18 | NA | TGTGCCAGCTCACCGGACAGCTCTGGGGCCAACGTCCTGACTTTC | CASSPDSSGANVLTF
TRBJ2-3 | NA | TRBV6-5 | NA | TGTGCCAGCAGTTACCTCGACGGAGCAGATACGCAGTATTTT | CASSYLDGADTQYF
TRBJ2-5 | NA | TRBV6-5 | NA | TGTGCCAGCAGTTACGAACTATGGGAGACCCAGTACTTC | CASSYELWETQYF
TRBJ2-7 | few | TRBV19 | NA | TGTGCCAGTAGTATTGGGTACAGGGAAAACGAGCAGTACTTC | CASSIGYRENEQYF
TRBJ2-2 | NA | TRBV7-3 | TRBD2 | TGTGCCAGCAGCTTATCCCCTAGCGGGGGGAACACCGGGGAGCTGTTTTTT | CASSLSPSGGNTGELFF
TRBJ2-2 | NA | TRBV19 | NA | TGTGCCAGTATTACAGGGACCGGGGAGCTGTTTTTT | CASITGTGELFF
TRBJ1-5 | once | TRBV7-3 | NA | TGTGCCAGCAGCTTTACAGGACAAACGGGTCAGCCCCAGCATTTT | CASSFTGQTGQPQHF
TRBJ2-4 | NA | TRBV9 | NA | TGTGCCAGCAGCGTAGATAGCGGAGTAAACATTCAGTACTTC | CASSVDSGVNIQYF
TRBJ1-3 | many | TRBV18 | NA | TGTGCCAGCTCGGACGGGAACTCTGGAAACACCATATATTTT | CASSDGNSGNTIYF
TRBJ2-2 | NA | TRBV12-3/TRBV12-4 | NA | TGTGCCAGCAGCCGCGAATTTCCCGGGGAGCTGTTTTTT | CASSREFPGELFF
TRBJ2-1 | NA | TRBV5-4 | TRBD2 | TGTGCCAGCAGCCGACCGCCTAGCGGAAACTTTAATGAGCAGTTCTTC | CASSRPPSGNFNEQFF
TRBJ2-5 | NA | TRBV7-6 | TRBD2 | TGTGCCAGCAGCGCCCTAGCGGGGGGGCAAGAGACCCAGTACTTC | CASSALAGGQETQYF